This T cell receptor beta chain was captured by sequencing in a study of cytomegalovirus exposure and HLA in healthy donors. A multiplex PCR was run with 60 Vbeta primers and 13 Jbeta primers. The table came from immunoSEQ multiplex PCR; TCRdb's copy has only in-frame clones and leaves some out. This table holds 150,000 to 200,000 clones, roughly 83% found once. This clone was detected only a few times. V dropped 4 bases and J dropped 0 bases, with 13 bases sitting between them. Germline V lookup: CDR1 SGHNT, CDR2 YYREEE (reference sequence). This CDR3 comprises 15 residues. The sequenced sample was PBMCs. The J gene is TRBJ1-1, the V gene TRBV5-4; D possibly corresponds to TRBD1 (5 bases). The TCR was taken from a boy younger than 18 in good health and CMV-seronegative. The CDR3 here is CASSTRQNMNTEAFF. DNA of the CDR3: TGTGCCAGCAGCACCCGACAGAATATGAACACTGAAGCTTTCTTT.